This T cell receptor beta chain comes out of a study of OX40 agonist ivuxolimab in advanced cancers. Study overall: Dose-escalation patients were diagnosed with hepatocellular carcinoma, melanoma, renal cell cancer or head and neck cancer.

The table came from immunoSEQ multiplex PCR; TCRdb's copy has only in-frame clones and leaves some out. The table lists under 80,000 clones, about 85% of them singletons. Overall study results and limits: The investigators did not determine what antigen specificity the expanded peripheral T cells had. By week 6 at 0.1 to 3.0 mg/kg, blood CD4+ and CD8+ T cells had expanded clonally.

This clone has just one count. Its target is unknown. Germline loops: CDR1 SGHAT, CDR2 FQNNGV. This CDR3 spans 16 amino acids. Trimming shortened V by 5 bases and J by 0 bases, and 14 bases separated the two germline ends. Sequences were derived from CD4+ or CD8+ T cells sorted from blood, sampled in a trial of the OX40 agonist ivuxolimab. The J gene is TRBJ2-1, the V gene TRBV11-2; maybe TRBD2 (5 bases). This TCR was recovered from an adult with an advanced solid tumor such as melanoma, head and neck, liver or kidney cancer. The CDR3 reads CASSPTAASSYNEQFF. For the CDR3, the DNA is TGTGCCAGCAGCCCTACAGCGGCGAGCTCCTACAATGAGCAGTTCTTC. The whole variable domain, remainder taken from reference TRBV11-2 and TRBJ2-1, is EAGVAQSPRYKIIEKRQSVAFWCNPISGHATLYWYQQILGQGPKLLIQFQNNGVVDDSQLPKDRFSAERLKGVDSTLKIQPAKLEDSAVYLCASSPTAASSYNEQFFGPGTRLTVL.